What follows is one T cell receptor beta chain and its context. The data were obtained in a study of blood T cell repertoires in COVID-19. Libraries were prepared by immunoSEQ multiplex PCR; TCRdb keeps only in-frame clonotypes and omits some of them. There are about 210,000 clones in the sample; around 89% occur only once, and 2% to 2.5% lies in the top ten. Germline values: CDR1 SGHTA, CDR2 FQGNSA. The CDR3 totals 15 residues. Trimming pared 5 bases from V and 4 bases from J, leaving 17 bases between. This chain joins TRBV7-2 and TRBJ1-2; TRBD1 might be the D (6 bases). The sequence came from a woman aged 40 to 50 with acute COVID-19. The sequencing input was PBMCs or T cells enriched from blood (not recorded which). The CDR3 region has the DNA TGTGCCAGCAGCCCCGGGGGGGGGCGGGTCTATGGCTACACCTTC. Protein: CASSPGGGRVYGYTF.